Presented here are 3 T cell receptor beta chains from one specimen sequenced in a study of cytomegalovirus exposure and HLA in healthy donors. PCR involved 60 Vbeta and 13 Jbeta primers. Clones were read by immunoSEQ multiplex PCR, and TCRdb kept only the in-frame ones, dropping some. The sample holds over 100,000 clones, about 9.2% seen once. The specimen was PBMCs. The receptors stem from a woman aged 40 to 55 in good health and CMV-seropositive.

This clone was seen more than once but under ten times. CDR3 DNA sequence: TGTGCCAGTAGTATCGGTAGCACAGATACGCAGTATTTT. This gives the protein CASSIGSTDTQYF. V and J are TRBV19 and TRBJ2-3; D is unclear. This CDR3 region has 13 residues. Germline CDR1 and CDR2: LNHDA and SQIVND (reference sequence). V gave up 3 bases and J gave up 0 bases, with 4 bases separating them.

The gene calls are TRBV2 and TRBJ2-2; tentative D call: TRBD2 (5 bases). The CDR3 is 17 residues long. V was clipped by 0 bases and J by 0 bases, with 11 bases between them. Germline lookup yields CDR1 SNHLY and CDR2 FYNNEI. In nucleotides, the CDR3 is TGTGCCAGCAGTGAAGCTCTGGGAGCCGCGAACACCGGGGAGCTGTTTTTT. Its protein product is CASSEALGAANTGELFF.

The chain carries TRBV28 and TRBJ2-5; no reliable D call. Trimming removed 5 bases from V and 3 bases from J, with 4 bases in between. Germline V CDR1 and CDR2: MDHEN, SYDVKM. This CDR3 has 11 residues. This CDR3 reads CASSLEETQYF. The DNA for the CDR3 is TGTGCCAGCAGTCTAGAAGAGACCCAGTACTTC.